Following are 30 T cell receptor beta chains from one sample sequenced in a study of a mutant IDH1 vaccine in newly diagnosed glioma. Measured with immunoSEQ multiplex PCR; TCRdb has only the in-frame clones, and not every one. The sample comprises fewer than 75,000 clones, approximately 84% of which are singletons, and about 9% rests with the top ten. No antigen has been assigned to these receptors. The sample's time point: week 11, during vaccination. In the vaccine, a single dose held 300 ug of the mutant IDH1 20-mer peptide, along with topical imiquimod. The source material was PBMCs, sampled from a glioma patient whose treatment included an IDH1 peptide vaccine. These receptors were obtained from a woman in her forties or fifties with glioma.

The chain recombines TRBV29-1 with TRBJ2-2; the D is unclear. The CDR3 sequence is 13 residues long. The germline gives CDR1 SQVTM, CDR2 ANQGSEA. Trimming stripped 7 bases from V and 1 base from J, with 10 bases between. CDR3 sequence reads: CSARPRNTGELFF. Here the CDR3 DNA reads TGCAGCGCGAGGCCAAGGAACACCGGGGAGCTGTTTTTT.

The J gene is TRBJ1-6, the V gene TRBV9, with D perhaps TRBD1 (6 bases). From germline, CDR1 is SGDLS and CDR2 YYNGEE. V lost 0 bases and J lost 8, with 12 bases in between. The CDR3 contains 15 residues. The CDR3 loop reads CASSVARDNDSPLHF. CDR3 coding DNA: TGTGCCAGCAGCGTAGCAAGGGACAATGATTCACCCCTCCACTTT.

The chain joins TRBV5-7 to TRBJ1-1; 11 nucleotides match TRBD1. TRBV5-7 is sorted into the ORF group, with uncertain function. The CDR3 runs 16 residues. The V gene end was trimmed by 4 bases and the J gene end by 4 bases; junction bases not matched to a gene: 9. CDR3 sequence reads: CASSGRTGGYFTEAFF. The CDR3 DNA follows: TGTGCCAGCAGCGGAAGGACAGGGGGCTACTTCACTGAAGCTTTCTTT.

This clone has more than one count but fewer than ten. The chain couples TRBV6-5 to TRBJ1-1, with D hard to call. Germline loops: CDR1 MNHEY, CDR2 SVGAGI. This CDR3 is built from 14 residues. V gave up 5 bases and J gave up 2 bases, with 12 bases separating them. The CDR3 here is CASSPRSGNTEAFF. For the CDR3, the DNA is TGTGCCAGCAGTCCCAGATCAGGCAACACTGAAGCTTTCTTT.

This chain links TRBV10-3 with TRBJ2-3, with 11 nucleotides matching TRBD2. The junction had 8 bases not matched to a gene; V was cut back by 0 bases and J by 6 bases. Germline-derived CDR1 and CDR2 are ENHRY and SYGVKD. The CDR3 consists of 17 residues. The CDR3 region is CAISESAGTSGLDTQYF. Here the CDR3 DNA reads TGTGCCATCAGTGAGTCGGCCGGGACTAGCGGACTCGATACGCAGTATTTT.

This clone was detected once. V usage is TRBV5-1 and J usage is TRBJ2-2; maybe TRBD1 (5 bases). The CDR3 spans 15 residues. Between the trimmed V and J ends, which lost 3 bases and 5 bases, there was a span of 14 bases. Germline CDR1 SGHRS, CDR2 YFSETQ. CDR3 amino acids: CASSSSLYRTGELFF. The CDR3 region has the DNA TGCGCCAGCAGCTCCAGCCTCTACAGGACCGGGGAGCTGTTTTTT.

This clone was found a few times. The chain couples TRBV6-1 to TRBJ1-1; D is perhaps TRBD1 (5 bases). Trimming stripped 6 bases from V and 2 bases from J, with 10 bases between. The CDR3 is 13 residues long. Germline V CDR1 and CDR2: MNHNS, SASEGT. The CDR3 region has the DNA TGTGCCAGCAGCCGGGACGGTAACACTGAAGCTTTCTTT. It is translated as CASSRDGNTEAFF.

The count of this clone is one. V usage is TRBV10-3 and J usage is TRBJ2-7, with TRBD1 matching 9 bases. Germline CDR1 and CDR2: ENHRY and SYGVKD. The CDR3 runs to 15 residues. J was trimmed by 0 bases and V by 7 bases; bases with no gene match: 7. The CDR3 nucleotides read TGTGCCATCACTTCCGGGACAGGGAGCTCCTACGAGCAGTACTTC. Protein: CAITSGTGSSYEQYF.

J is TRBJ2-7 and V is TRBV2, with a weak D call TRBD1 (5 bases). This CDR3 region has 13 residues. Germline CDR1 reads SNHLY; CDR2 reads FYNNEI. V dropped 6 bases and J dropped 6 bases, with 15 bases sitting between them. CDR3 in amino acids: CASSPAGFGEQYF. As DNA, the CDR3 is TGTGCCAGCAGCCCCGCAGGGTTTGGCGAGCAGTACTTC.

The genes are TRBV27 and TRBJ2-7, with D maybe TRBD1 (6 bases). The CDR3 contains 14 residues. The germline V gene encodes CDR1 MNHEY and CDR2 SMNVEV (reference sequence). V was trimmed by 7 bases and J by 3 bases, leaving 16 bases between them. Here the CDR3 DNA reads TGTGCCAGCAAATGGGACATTCGGAACTACGAGCAGTACTTC. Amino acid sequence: CASKWDIRNYEQYF.

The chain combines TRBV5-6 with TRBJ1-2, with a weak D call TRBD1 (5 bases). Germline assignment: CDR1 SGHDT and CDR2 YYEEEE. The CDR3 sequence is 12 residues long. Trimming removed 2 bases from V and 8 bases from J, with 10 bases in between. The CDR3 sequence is CASSLNHRGYTF. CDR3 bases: TGTGCCAGCAGCTTAAACCACAGGGGCTACACCTTC.

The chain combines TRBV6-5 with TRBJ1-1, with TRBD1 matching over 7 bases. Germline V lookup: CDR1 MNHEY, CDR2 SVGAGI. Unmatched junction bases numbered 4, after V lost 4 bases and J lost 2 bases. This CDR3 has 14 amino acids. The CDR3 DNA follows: TGTGCCAGCAGTTTCGACAGGGACAACACTGAAGCTTTCTTT. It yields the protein CASSFDRDNTEAFF.

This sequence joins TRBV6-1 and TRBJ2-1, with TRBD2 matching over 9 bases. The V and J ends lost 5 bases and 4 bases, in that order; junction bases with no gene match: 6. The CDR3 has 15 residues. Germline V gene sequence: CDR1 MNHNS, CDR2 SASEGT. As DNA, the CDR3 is TGTGCCAGCAGTCGAGCTAGCGGGGCTTACAATGAGCAGTTCTTC. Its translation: CASSRASGAYNEQFF.

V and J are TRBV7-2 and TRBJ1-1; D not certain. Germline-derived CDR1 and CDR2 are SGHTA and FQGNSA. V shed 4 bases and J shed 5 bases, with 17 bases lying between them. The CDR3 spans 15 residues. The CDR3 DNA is TGTGCCAGCAGCTCGATGGGGAGAAGGGATACTGAAGCTTTCTTT. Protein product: CASSSMGRRDTEAFF. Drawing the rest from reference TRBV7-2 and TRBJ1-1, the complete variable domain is GAGVSQSPSNKVTEKGKDVELRCDPISGHTALYWYRQSLGQGLEFLIYFQGNSAPDKSGLPSDRFSAERTGGSVSTLTIQRTQQEDSAVYLCASSSMGRRDTEAFFGQGTRLTVV.

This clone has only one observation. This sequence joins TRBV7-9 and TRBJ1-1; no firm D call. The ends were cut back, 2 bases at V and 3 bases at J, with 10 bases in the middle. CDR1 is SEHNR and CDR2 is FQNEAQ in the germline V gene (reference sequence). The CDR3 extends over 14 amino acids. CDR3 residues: CASSLQLGDTEAFF. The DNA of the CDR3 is TGTGCCAGCAGCTTACAACTCGGGGACACTGAAGCTTTCTTT.

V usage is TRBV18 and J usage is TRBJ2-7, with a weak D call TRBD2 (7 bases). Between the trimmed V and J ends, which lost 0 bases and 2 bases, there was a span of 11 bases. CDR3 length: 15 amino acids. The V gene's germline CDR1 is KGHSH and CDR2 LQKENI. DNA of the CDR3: TGTGCCAGCTCACCACCAGGGGGGGGAACCTACGAGCAGTACTTC. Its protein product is CASSPPGGGTYEQYF. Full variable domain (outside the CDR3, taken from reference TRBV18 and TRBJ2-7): NAGVMQNPRHLVRRRGQEARLRCSPMKGHSHVYWYRQLPEEGLKFMVYLQKENIIDESGMPKERFSAEFPKEGPSILRIQQVVRGDSAAYFCASSPPGGGTYEQYFGPGTRLTVT.

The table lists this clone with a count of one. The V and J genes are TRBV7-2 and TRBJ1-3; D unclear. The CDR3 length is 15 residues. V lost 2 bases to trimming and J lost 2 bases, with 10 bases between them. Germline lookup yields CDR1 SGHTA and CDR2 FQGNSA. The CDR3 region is CASSLSVITGNTIYF. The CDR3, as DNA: TGTGCCAGCAGCTTAAGTGTTATTACTGGAAACACCATATATTTT.

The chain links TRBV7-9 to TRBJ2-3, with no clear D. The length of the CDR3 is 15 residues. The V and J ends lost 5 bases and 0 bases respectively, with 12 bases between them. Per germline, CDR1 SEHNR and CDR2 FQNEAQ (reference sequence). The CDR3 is CASSPPTGSTDTQYF. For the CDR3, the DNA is TGTGCCAGCAGCCCACCGACGGGCAGCACAGATACGCAGTATTTT.

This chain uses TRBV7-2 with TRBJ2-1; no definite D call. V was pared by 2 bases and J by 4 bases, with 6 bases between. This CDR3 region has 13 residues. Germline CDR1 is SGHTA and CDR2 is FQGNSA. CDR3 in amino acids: CASSLTGYNEQFF. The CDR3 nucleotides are TGTGCCAGCAGCTTAACGGGTTACAATGAGCAGTTCTTC.

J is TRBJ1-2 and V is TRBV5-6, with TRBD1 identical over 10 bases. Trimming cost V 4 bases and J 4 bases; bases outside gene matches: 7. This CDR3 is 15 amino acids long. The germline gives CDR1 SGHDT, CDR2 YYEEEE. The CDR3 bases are TGTGCCAGCAGCCCCCGGGACAGGGGCATCTATGGCTACACCTTC. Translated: CASSPRDRGIYGYTF.

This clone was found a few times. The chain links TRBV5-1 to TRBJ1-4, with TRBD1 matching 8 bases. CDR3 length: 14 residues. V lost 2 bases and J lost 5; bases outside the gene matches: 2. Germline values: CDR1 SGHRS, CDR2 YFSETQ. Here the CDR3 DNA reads TGCGCCAGCAGCTTCGGACAGGGAAATGAAAAACTGTTTTTT. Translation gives CASSFGQGNEKLFF. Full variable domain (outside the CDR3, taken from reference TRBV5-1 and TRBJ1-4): KAGVTQTPRYLIKTRGQQVTLSCSPISGHRSVSWYQQTPGQGLQFLFEYFSETQRNKGNFPGRFSGRQFSNSRSEMNVSTLELGDSALYLCASSFGQGNEKLFFGSGTQLSVL.

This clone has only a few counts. The CDR3 bases are TGCGCCAGCAGCCCGGGGGGCCTCTACGAGCAGTACTTC. This codes for CASSPGGLYEQYF. The genes are TRBV5-1 and TRBJ2-7; D possibly corresponds to TRBD2 (7 bases). The length of the CDR3 is 13 residues. CDR1 and CDR2 (germline): SGHRS, YFSETQ. The V gene lost 4 bases and the J gene lost 3 bases, with 11 bases spanning the gap.

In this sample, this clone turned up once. The CDR3 sequence is CASSIVTTGAHYGYTF. CDR3 DNA sequence: TGTGCCAGTAGTATAGTAACCACAGGGGCACACTATGGCTACACCTTC. The chain employs TRBV19 and TRBJ1-2; 7 nucleotides align to TRBD1. The V gene end was trimmed by 1 base and the J gene end by 3 bases; junction bases not matched to a gene: 8. The CDR3 has 16 residues. Germline CDR1 reads LNHDA; CDR2 reads SQIVND (reference sequence).

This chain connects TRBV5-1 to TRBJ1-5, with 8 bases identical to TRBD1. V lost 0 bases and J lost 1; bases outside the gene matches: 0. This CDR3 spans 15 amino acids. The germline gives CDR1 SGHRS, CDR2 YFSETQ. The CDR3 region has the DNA TGCGCCAGCAGCTTGGGGACAGGGAGCAATCAGCCCCAGCATTTT. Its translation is CASSLGTGSNQPQHF.

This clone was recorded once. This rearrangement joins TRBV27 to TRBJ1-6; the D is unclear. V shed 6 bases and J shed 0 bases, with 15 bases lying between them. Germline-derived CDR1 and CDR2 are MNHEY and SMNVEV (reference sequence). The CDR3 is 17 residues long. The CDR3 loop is CASRFALQFSYNSPLHF. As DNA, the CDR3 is TGTGCCAGCAGGTTTGCCCTACAGTTCTCCTATAATTCACCCCTCCACTTT.

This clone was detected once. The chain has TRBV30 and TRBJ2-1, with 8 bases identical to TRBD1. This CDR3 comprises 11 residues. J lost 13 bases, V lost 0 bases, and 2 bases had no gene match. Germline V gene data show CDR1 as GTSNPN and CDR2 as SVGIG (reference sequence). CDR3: CAWSVGTGQFF. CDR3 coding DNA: TGTGCCTGGAGTGTGGGGACAGGACAGTTCTTC. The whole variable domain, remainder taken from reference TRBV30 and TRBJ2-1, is SQTIHQWPATLVQPVGSPLSLECTVEGTSNPNLYWYRQAAGRGLQLLFYSVGIGQISSEVPQNLSASRPQDRQFILSSKKLLLSDSGFYLCAWSVGTGQFFGPGTRLTVL.

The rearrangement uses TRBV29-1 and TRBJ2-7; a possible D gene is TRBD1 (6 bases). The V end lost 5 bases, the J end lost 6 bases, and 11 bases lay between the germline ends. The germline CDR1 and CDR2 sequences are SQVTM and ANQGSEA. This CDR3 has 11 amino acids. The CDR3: CSVSGAGEQYF. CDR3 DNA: TGCAGCGTTTCAGGGGCGGGCGAGCAGTACTTC.

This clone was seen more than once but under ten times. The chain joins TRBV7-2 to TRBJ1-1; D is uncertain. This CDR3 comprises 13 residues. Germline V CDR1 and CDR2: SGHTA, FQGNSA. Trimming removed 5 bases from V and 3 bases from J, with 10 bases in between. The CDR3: CASSPNLDTEAFF. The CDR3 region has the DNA TGTGCCAGCAGCCCTAACTTAGACACTGAAGCTTTCTTT.

The CDR3 region has the DNA TGTGCCAGTAGTGTATTGGACAGTAACACTGAAGCTTTCTTT. Its translation is CASSVLDSNTEAFF. The chain couples TRBV19 to TRBJ1-1; TRBD1 is a possible D gene (6 bases). Germline values: CDR1 LNHDA, CDR2 SQIVND (reference sequence). V was pared by 5 bases and J by 2 bases, with 12 bases between. CDR3 length equals 14 residues.

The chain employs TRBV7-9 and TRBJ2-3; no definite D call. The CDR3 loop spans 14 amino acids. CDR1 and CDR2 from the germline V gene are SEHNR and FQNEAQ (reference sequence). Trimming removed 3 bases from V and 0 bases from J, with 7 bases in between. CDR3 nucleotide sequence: TGTGCCAGCAGCTTGAGCCTTAGCACAGATACGCAGTATTTT. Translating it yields CASSLSLSTDTQYF.